One and the same sample provided the 4 T cell receptor beta chains below, sequenced in a study of shared clonotypes between healthy human individuals. Naive CD8 cells comprised CD45RO-negative, CCR7-positively selected cells, excluding terminally differentiated effector memory CD45RA+ cells. Repertoires were generated with immunoSEQ multiplex PCR, while TCRdb's copy carries only in-frame clones and drops some. The table has around 1.9 million clones, 93% seen once. Specimen: naive CD8+ T cells from PBMCs. Receptor source: a man aged 18 to 30 in good health. Some clones in this sample may be carry-over from other donors' samples.

The chain combines TRBV15 with TRBJ1-4, with D hard to call. V lost 8 bases and J lost 7, with 20 bases in between. The CDR3 covers 15 residues. Germline CDR1 is LNHNV and CDR2 is YYDKDF (reference sequence). In DNA, the CDR3 is TGTGCCACCGGATTAACCCGTAGTCCCCGTGAAAAACTGTTTTTT. Its translation: CATGLTRSPREKLFF.

The gene calls are TRBV5-4 and TRBJ1-6; the match to TRBD1 covers 8 bases. Trimming removed 1 base from V and 11 bases from J; junction bases left unmatched: 5. CDR1 SGHNT and CDR2 YYREEE come from the germline V gene (reference sequence). This CDR3 has 14 residues. The CDR3 DNA is TGTGCCAGCAGCTTGAGGACAGGGTCTGCACCCCTCCACTTT. This encodes CASSLRTGSAPLHF.

The gene calls are TRBV10-3 and TRBJ2-3; D possibly matches TRBD1 or TRBD2 (5 bases each). This CDR3 has 13 amino acids. The germline V gene has CDR1 ENHRY and CDR2 SYGVKD. The V and J ends lost 7 bases and 4 bases respectively, with 12 bases between them. The CDR3 nucleotides are TGTGCCATCAACGGGGACGCATCAGATACGCAGTATTTT. Encoded protein: CAINGDASDTQYF.

Comments on this clone: This specimen includes other DNA sequences encoding the same CDR3. The chain combines TRBV28 with TRBJ1-2; D is possibly TRBD1 (6 bases). The germline CDR1 and CDR2 sequences are MDHEN and SYDVKM. The CDR3 length is 15 residues. Trimming shortened V by 6 bases and J by 5 bases, and 19 bases separated the two germline ends. CDR3 DNA sequence: TGTGCCAGCAGACCCCTCCGCGGGACACCGTATGGCTACACCTTC. It yields the protein CASRPLRGTPYGYTF.